This TCR beta chain emerged from a study of blood T cell repertoires in COVID-19. Study information: Sites in the United States, Italy and Spain provided acute and convalescent COVID-19 samples. T cells, B-cell-depleted T cells, or PBMCs provided the cDNA or gDNA that served as material.

Germline V CDR1 and CDR2: ENHRY, SYGVKD. This CDR3 spans 14 amino acids. V lost 11 bases, J lost 0 bases, and 17 bases lay in between. How the authors handled the data: Using reference gene primer amplification, nucleated cell counts were estimated. Clones were sequenced by immunoSEQ multiplex PCR, and TCRdb holds only the in-frame ones, with some missing. The V and J calls and the clone size are those of that table, but D and trimming were determined from the DNA. Seen here are hundreds of thousands of clones, more than 75% observed once, and the top ten hold 2.3%. The TCR sequence derives from a woman between 55 and 75 years old with COVID-19, enrolled during active disease. The sequencing sample was made of peripheral blood. This rearrangement joins TRBV10-3 to TRBJ2-7; D unclear. DNA of the CDR3: TGTGCCTCATCAGACCAGGTCGACTCCTACGAGCAGTACTTC. Translation gives CASSDQVDSYEQYF.